This T cell receptor beta chain is from a study of preoperative IRX-2 immunotherapy in early breast cancer. Treatment indicated: preoperative locoregional IRX-2 cytokine immunotherapy. This phase Ib study tested locoregional IRX-2 cytokine immunotherapy given before surgery. Looked up from germline, CDR1 is MNHGY and CDR2 is SAAAGT. The ends were cut back, 4 bases at V and 4 bases at J, with 11 bases in the middle. CDR3 length equals 13 residues. Clones were read by immunoSEQ multiplex PCR, and TCRdb kept only the in-frame ones, dropping some. The sample records 25,000 to 30,000 clones, approximately 80% being singletons.

The specimen was collected from a patient treated with IRX-2 immunotherapy. The TCR sequence derives from a human donor with breast cancer. The gene calls are TRBV6-8 and TRBJ2-7; D remains ambiguous. CDR3 in amino acids: CASSSPRLYEQYF. DNA for the CDR3: TGTGCCAGCAGTTCCCCGAGATTATACGAGCAGTACTTC.